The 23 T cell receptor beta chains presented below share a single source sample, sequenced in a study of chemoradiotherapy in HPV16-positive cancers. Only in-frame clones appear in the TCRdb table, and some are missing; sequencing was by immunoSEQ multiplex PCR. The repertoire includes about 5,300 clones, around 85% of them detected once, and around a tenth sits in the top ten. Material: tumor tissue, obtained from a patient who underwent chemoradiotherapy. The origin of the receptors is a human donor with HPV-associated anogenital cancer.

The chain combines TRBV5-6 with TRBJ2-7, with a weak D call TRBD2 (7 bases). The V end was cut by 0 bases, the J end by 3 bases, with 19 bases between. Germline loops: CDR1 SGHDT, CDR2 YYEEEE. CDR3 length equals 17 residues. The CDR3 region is CASSLALGGGVSYEQYF. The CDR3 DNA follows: TGTGCCAGCAGCTTGGCTCTAGGGGGGGGTGTCAGCTACGAGCAGTACTTC. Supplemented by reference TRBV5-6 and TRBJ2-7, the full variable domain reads DAGVTQSPTHLIKTRGQQVTLRCSPKSGHDTVSWYQQALGQGPQFIFQYYEEEERQRGNFPDRFSGHQFPNYSSELNVNALLLGDSALYLCASSLALGGGVSYEQYFGPGTRLTVT.

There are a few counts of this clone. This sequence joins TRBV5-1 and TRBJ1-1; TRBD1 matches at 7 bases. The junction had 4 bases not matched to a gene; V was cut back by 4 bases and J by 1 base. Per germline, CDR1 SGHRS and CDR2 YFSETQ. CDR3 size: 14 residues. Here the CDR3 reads CASSQDRWNTEAFF. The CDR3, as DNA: TGCGCCAGCAGCCAGGACAGGTGGAACACTGAAGCTTTCTTT. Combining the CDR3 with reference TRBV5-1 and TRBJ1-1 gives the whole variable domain KAGVTQTPRYLIKTRGQQVTLSCSPISGHRSVSWYQQTPGQGLQFLFEYFSETQRNKGNFPGRFSGRQFSNSRSEMNVSTLELGDSALYLCASSQDRWNTEAFFGQGTRLTVV.

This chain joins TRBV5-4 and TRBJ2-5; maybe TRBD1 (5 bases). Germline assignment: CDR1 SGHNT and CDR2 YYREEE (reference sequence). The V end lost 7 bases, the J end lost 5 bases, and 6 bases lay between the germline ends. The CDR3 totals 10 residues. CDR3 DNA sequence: TGTGCCAGCGGGGCGGAGACCCAGTACTTC. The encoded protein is CASGAETQYF.

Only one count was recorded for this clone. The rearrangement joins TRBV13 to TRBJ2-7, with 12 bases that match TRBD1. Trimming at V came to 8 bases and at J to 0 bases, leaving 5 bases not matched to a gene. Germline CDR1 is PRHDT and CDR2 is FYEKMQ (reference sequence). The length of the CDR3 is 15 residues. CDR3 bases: TGTGCCAGCGACTCGGGACAGGGGGCCTCCTACGAGCAGTACTTC. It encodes CASDSGQGASYEQYF.

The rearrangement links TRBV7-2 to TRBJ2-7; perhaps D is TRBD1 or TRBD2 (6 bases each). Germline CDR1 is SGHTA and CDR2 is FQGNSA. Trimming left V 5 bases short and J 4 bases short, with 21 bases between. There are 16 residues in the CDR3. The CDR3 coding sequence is TGTGCCAGCAGCCTCATTTCAACGGGGGCGGGTTACGAGCAGTACTTC. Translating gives CASSLISTGAGYEQYF.

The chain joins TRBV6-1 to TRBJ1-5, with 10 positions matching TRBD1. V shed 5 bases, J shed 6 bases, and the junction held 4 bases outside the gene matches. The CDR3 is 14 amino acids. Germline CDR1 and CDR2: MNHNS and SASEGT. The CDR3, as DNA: TGTGCCAGCAGTACGACAGGGGGCGGTCAGCCCCAGCATTTT. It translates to CASSTTGGGQPQHF.

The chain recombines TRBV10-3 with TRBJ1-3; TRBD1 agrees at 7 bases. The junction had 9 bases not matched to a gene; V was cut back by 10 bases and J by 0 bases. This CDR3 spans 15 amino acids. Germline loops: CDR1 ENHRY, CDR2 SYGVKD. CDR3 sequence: CATRPTGNSGNTIYF. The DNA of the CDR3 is TGTGCCACCAGGCCGACAGGGAACTCTGGAAACACCATATATTTT.

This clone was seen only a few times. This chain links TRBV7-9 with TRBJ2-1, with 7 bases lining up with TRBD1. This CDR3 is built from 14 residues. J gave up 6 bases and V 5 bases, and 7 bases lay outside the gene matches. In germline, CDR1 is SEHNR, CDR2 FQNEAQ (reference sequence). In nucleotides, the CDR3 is TGTGCCAGCAGCCACCGGGACAGACCCAATGAGCAGTTCTTC. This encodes CASSHRDRPNEQFF.

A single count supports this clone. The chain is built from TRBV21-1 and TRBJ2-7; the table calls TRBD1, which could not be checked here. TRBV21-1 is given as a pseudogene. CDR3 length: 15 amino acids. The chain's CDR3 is CASRHGQGRSYEQYF. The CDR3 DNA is TGTGCCAGCAGACATGGACAGGGTCGTTCCTACGAGCAGTACTTC.

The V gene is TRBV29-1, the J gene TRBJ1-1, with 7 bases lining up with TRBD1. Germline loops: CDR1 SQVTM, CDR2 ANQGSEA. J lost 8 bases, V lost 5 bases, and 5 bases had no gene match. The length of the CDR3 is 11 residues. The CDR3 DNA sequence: TGCAGCGTTCTGAAGGGGGCGGAAGCTTTCTTT. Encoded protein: CSVLKGAEAFF.

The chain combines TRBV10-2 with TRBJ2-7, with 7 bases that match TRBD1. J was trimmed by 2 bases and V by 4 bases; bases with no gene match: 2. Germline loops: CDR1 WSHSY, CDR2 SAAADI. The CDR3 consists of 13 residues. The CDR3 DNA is TGCGCCAGCAGTGGAGACAGGGCCTACGAGCAGTACTTC. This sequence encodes CASSGDRAYEQYF.

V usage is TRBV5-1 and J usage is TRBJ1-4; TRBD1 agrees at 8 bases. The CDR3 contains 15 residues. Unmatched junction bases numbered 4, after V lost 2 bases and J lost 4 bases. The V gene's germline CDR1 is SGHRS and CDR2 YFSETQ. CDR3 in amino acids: CASSLTGGINEKLFF. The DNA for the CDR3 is TGCGCCAGCAGCTTAACAGGGGGGATTAATGAAAAACTGTTTTTT.

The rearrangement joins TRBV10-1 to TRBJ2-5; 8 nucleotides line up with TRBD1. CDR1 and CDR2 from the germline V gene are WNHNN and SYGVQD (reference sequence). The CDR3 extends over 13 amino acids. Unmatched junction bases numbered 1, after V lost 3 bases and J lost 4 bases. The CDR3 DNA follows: TGCGCCAGCAGTGACAGGGGGCGAGAGACCCAGTACTTC. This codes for CASSDRGRETQYF.

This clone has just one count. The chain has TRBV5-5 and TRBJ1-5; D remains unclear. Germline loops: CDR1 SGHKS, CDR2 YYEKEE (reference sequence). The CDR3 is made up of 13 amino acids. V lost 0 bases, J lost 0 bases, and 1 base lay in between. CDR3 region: CASSLVSNQPQHF. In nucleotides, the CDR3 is TGTGCCAGCAGCTTGGTTAGCAATCAGCCCCAGCATTTT.

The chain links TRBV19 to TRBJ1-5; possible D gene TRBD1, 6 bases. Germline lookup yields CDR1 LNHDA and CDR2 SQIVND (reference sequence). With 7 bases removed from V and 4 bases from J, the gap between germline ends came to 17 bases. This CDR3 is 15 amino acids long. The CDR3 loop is CASNLRGAGNQPQHF. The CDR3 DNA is TGTGCCAGTAATTTGAGGGGGGCGGGTAATCAGCCCCAGCATTTT.

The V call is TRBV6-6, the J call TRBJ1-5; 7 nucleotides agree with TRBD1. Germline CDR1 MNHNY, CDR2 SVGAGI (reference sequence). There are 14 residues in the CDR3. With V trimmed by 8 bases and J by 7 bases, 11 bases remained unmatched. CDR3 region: CASSPGGSSQPQHF. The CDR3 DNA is TGTGCCAGCTCCCCAGGGGGATCCTCACAGCCCCAGCATTTT.

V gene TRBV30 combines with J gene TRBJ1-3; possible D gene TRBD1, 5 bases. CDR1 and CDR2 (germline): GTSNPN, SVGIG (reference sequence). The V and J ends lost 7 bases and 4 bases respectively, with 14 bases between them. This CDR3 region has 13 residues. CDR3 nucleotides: TGTGCCTTCTCAAGGGACTTAGGAAACACCATATATTTT. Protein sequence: CAFSRDLGNTIYF.

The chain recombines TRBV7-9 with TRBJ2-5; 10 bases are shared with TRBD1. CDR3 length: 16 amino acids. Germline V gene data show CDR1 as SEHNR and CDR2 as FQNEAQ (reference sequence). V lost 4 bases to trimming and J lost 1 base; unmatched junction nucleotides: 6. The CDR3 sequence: CASSSTGTGAQETQYF. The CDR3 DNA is TGTGCCAGCAGCTCTACAGGGACAGGGGCCCAAGAGACCCAGTACTTC.

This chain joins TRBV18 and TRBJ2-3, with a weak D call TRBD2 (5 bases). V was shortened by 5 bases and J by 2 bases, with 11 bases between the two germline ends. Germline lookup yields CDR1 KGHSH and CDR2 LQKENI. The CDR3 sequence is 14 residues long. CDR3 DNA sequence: TGTGCCAGCTCAGCCCTAGCACCCACAGATACGCAGTATTTT. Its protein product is CASSALAPTDTQYF.

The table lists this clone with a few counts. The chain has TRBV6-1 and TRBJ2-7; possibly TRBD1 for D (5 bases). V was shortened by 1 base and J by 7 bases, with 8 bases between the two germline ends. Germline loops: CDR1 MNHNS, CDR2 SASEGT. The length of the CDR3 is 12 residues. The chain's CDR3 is CASSEEGWEQYF. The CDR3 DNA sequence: TGTGCCAGCAGTGAAGAGGGGTGGGAGCAGTACTTC.

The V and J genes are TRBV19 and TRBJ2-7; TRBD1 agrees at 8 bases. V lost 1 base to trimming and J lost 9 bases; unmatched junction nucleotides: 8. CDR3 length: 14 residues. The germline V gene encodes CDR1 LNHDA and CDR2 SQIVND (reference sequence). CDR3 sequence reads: CASSIGEGQGVQYF. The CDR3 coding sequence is TGTGCCAGTAGTATAGGAGAAGGACAGGGTGTGCAGTACTTC.

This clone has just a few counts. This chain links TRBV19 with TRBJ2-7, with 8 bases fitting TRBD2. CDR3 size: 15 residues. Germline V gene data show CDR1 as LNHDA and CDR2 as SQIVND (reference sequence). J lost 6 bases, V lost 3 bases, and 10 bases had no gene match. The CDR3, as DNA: TGTGCCAGTAGTATCCTCAGCGGGGGCTTCTCCGAGCAGTACTTC. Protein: CASSILSGGFSEQYF.

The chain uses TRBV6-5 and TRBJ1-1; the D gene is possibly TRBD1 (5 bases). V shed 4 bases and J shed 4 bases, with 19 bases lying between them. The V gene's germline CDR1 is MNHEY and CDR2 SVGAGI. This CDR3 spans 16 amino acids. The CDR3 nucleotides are TGTGCCAGCAGTTCCACACCGGAGGGGTACGGCACTGAAGCTTTCTTT. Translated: CASSSTPEGYGTEAFF.